The clone carrying this TCR beta chain showed up just a few times. Its antigen is unknown. The data were taken from a study of blood T cells in healthy people across ages. Sample-barcoded 5' priming and a J-beta primer mix drove a second PCR of 7 to 11 cycles. TCRdb re-derived calls from the 5' RACE reads in MiXCR, one entry per CDR3 protein. The sample lists approximately 850,000 distinct CDR3 sequences, around 43% occurring once. At least 6.5 million PBMCs were isolated per sample. Germline values: CDR1 DFQATT, CDR2 SNEGSKA (reference sequence). This CDR3 has 13 residues. V gave up 5 bases and J gave up 3 bases; unmatched junction bases: 5. Broader study findings: Significant beta diversity loss was already apparent by age roughly 43, declining roughly linearly. Naive T cell percentage by flow cytometry tracked strongly with beta diversity. Changes seen in expanded clonotypes were possibly confounded by donor CMV status left unknown.

The chain joins TRBV20-1 to TRBJ2-3; 7 bases match TRBD2. The receptor was isolated from a man in his sixties in good health. Sequencing was performed on blood. CDR3 residues: CSAPGGLTDTQYF. The CDR3 nucleotides are TGCAGTGCTCCCGGGGGACTAACAGATACGCAGTATTTT.